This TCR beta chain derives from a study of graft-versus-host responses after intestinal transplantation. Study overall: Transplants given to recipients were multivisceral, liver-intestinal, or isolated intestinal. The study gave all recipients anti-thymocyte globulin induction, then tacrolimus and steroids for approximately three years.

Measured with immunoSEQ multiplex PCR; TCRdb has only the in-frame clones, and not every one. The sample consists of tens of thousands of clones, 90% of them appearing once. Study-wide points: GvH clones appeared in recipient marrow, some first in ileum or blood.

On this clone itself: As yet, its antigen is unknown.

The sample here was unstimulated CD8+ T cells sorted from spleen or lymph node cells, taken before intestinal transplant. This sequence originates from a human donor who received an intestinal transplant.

The CDR3 DNA follows: TGCGCCAGCAGCCGGGGACTAGAAGCGACCCAGTACTTC. This encodes CASSRGLEATQYF. The chain has TRBV4-1 and TRBJ2-5, with TRBD2 matching over 8 bases. Germline lookup yields CDR1 MGHRA and CDR2 YSYEKL. CDR3 length equals 13 residues. The V and J ends lost 4 bases and 7 bases, in that order; junction bases with no gene match: 5.